This T cell receptor (beta chain) was sequenced for a study of T cells after yellow fever vaccination. This clonotype turned up a few times. As TCR cDNA was made by 5'RACE template switching, a universal primer site and UMIs were added. From the 5' RACE reads, TCRdb called clonotypes with MiXCR, one entry per CDR3 protein. Of 250,000 to 300,000 distinct CDR3 sequences detected, around 5.3% appear once; the ten largest clones hold 2.5% to 4%. V shed 5 bases and J shed 10 bases, with 12 bases lying between them. CDR1 is WSHSY and CDR2 is SAAADI in the germline V gene. The CDR3 runs to 13 residues. Sequencing was performed on CD4+ T cells sorted from PBMCs, taken on the day of the yellow fever booster vaccination. V gene TRBV10-2 combines with J gene TRBJ1-6, with D unresolved. This TCR came from a man aged 18-30 years who received the YFV17D yellow fever vaccine. This chain's CDR3 is CASSREVESPLHF. CDR3 in DNA: TGCGCCAGCAGTCGGGAAGTGGAGTCACCCCTCCACTTT.